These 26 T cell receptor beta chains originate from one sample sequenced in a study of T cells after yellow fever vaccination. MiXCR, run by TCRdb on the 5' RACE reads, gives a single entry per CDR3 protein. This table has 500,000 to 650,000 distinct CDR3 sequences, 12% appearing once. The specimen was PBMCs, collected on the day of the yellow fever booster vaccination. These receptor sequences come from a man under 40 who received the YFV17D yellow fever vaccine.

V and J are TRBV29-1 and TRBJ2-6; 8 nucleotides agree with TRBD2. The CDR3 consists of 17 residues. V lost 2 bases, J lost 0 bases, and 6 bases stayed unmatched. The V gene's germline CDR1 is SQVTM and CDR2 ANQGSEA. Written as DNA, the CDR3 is TGCAGCGTTGAATGGCTAGCGGGTAGCTCTGGGGCCAACGTCCTGACTTTC. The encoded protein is CSVEWLAGSSGANVLTF. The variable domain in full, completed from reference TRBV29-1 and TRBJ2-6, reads SAVISQKPSRDICQRGTSLTIQCQVDSQVTMMFWYRQQPGQSLTLIATANQGSEATYESGFVIDKFPISRPNLTFSTLTVSNMSPEDSSIYLCSVEWLAGSSGANVLTFGAGSRLTVL.

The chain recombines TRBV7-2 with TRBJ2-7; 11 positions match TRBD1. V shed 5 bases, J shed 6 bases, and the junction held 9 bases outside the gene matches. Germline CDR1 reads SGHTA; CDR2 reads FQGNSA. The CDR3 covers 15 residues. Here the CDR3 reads CASSPRDRGVGEQYF. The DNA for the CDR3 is TGTGCCAGCAGCCCTCGGGACAGGGGGGTCGGCGAGCAGTACTTC.

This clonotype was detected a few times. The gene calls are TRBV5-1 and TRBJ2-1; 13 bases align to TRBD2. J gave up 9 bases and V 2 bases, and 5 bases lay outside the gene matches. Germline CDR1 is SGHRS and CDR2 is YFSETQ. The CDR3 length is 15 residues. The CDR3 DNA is TGCGCCAGCAGCTTATTACTAGCGGGAGGGACTGAGCAGTTCTTC. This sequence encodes CASSLLLAGGTEQFF.

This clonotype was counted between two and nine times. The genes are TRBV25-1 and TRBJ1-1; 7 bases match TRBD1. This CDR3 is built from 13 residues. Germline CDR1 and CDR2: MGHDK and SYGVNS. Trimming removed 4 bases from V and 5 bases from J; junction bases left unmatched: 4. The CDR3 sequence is CASSGQGRTEAFF. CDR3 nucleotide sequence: TGTGCCAGCAGTGGACAGGGTAGGACTGAAGCTTTCTTT.

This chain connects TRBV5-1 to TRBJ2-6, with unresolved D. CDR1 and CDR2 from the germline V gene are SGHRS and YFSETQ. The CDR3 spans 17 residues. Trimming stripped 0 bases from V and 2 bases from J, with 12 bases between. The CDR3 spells CASSLEFAGAGANVLTF. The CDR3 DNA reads TGCGCCAGCAGCTTGGAATTCGCCGGAGCTGGGGCCAACGTCCTGACTTTC. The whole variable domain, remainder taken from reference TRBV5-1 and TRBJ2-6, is KAGVTQTPRYLIKTRGQQVTLSCSPISGHRSVSWYQQTPGQGLQFLFEYFSETQRNKGNFPGRFSGRQFSNSRSEMNVSTLELGDSALYLCASSLEFAGAGANVLTFGAGSRLTVL.

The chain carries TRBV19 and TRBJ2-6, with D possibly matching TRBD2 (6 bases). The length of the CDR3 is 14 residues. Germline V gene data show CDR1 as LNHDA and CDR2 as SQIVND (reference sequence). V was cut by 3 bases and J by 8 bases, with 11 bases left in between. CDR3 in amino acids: CASSMKGGPNVLTF. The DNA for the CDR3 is TGTGCCAGTAGTATGAAAGGAGGGCCCAACGTCCTGACTTTC.

CDR3 DNA: TGCGCCAGCAGCCAAGAGCTCCCTTCTTCCCCCGATACGCAGTATTTT. Its translation: CASSQELPSSPDTQYF. V gene TRBV4-3 combines with J gene TRBJ2-3; unclear D gene. The CDR3 is 16 amino acids. The V and J ends lost 0 bases and 6 bases respectively, with 16 bases between them. The germline V gene encodes CDR1 LGHNA and CDR2 YSLEER.

The CDR3 is CASSLGLAAGNEQFF. The CDR3 nucleotides are TGCGCCAGCAGCTTGGGACTAGCAGCGGGGAATGAGCAGTTCTTC. The rearrangement links TRBV5-1 to TRBJ2-1; 7 nucleotides line up with TRBD2. CDR3 length: 15 amino acids. CDR1 is SGHRS and CDR2 is YFSETQ in the germline V gene. The V segment lost 0 bases and the J segment 7 bases; nucleotides outside the gene matches: 7.

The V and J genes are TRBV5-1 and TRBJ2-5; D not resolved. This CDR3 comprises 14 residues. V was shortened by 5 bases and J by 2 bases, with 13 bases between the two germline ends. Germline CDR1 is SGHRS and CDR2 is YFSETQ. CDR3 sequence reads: CASRKLADQETQYF. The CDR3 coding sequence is TGCGCCAGCAGGAAATTGGCGGATCAAGAGACCCAGTACTTC.

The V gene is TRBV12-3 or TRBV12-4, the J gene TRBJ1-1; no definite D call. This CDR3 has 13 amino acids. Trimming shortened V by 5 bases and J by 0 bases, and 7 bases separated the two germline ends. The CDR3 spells CASSPNVNTEAFF. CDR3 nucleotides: TGTGCCAGCAGTCCAAACGTGAACACTGAAGCTTTCTTT.

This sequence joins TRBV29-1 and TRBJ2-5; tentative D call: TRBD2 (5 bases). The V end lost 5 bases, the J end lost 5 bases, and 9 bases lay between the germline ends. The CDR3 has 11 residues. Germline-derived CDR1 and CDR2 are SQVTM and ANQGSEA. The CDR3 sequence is CSVIPGETQYF. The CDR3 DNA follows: TGCAGCGTTATCCCGGGGGAGACCCAGTACTTC.

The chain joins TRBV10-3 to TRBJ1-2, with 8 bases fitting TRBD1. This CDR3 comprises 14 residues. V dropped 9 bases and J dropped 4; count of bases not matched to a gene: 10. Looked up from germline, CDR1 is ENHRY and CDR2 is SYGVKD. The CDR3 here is CAITQGEVSYGYTF. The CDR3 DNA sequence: TGTGCCATTACACAGGGGGAGGTTTCCTATGGCTACACCTTC.

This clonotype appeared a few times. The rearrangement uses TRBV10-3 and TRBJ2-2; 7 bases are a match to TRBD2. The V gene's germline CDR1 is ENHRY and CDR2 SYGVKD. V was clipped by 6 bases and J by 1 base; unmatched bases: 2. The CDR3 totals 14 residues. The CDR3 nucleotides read TGTGCCATCAGAATAGCGGGGAACACCGGGGAGCTGTTTTTT. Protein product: CAIRIAGNTGELFF.

The CDR3 sequence: CASHYGNTEAFF. The DNA for the CDR3 is TGTGCCAGCCATTATGGGAACACTGAAGCTTTCTTT. This chain uses TRBV11-2 with TRBJ1-1, with D unresolved. Germline V CDR1 and CDR2: SGHAT, FQNNGV. With 8 bases removed from V and 1 base from J, the gap between germline ends came to 8 bases. The CDR3 covers 12 residues. Looking up the rest from reference TRBV11-2 and TRBJ1-1 gives the full variable domain: EAGVAQSPRYKIIEKRQSVAFWCNPISGHATLYWYQQILGQGPKLLIQFQNNGVVDDSQLPKDRFSAERLKGVDSTLKIQPAKLEDSAVYLCASHYGNTEAFFGQGTRLTVV.

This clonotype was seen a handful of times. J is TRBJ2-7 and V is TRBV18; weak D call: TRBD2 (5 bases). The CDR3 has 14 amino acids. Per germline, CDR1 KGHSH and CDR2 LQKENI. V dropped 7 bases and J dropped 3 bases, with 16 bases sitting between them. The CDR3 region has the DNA TGTGCCAGCTGCCACCTCGACTATTGCTACGAGCAGTACTTC. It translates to CASCHLDYCYEQYF.

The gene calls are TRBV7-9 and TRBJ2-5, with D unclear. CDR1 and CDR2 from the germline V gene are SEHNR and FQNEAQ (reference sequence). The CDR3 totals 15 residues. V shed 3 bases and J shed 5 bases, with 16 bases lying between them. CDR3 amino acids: CASSFSVELMETQYF. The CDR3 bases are TGTGCCAGCAGCTTCTCTGTAGAACTAATGGAGACCCAGTACTTC.

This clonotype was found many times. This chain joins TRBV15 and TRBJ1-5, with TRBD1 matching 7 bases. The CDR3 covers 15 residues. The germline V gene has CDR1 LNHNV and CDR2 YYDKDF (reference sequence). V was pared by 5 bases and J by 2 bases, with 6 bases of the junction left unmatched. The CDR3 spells CATSLRQGGNQPQHF. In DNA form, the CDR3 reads TGTGCCACCAGCCTACGACAGGGTGGCAATCAGCCCCAGCATTTT.

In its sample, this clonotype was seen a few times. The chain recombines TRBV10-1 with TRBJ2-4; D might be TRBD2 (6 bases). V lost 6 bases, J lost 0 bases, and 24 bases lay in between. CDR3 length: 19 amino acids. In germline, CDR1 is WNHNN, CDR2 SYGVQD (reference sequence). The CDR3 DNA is TGCGCCAGCAGCCGGCGGGAAGGCTTAAAAGGGGTAGCCAAAAACATTCAGTACTTC. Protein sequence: CASSRREGLKGVAKNIQYF.

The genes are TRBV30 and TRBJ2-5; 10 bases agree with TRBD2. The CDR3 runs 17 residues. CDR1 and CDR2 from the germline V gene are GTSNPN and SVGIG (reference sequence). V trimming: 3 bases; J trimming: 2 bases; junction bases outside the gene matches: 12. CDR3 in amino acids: CAWRKAGGPSRQETQYF. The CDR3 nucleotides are TGTGCCTGGAGAAAAGCGGGAGGGCCATCACGGCAAGAGACCCAGTACTTC.

The CDR3 DNA sequence: TGTGCCAGCTCCCCCATTGTTTTGAACACTGAAGCTTTCTTT. Encoded protein: CASSPIVLNTEAFF. The chain links TRBV18 to TRBJ1-1; D call uncertain. The CDR3 has 14 residues. Looked up from germline, CDR1 is KGHSH and CDR2 is LQKENI. Deletions cut 6 bases from V and 0 bases from J, with 11 bases between.

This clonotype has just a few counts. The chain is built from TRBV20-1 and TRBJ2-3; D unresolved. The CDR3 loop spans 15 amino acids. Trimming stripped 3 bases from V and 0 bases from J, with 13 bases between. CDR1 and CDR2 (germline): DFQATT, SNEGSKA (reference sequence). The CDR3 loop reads CSASFGLLSTDTQYF. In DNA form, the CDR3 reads TGCAGTGCTAGTTTTGGTCTACTCAGCACAGATACGCAGTATTTT.

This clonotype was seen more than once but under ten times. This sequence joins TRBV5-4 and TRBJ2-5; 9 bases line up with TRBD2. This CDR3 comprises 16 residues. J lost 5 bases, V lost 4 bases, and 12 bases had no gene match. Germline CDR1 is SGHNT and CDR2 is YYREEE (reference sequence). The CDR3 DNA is TGTGCCAGCAGCGGCGCAACCGGGACTAGCATGGAGACCCAGTACTTC. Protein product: CASSGATGTSMETQYF.

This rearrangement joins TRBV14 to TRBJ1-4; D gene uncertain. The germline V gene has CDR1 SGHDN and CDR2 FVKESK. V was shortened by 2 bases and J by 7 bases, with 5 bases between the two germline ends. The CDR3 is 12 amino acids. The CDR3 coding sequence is TGTGCCAGCAGCCAATTTGGTGAAAAACTGTTTTTT. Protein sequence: CASSQFGEKLFF. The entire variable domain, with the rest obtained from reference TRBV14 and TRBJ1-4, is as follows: EAGVTQFPSHSVIEKGQTVTLRCDPISGHDNLYWYRRVMGKEIKFLLHFVKESKQDESGMPNNRFLAERTGGTYSTLKVQPAELEDSGVYFCASSQFGEKLFFGSGTQLSVL.

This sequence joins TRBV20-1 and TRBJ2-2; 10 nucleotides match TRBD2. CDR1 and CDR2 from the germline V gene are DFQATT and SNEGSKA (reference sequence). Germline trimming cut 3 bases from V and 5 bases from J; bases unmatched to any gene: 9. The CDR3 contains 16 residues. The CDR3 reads CSASGLAGDGTGELFF. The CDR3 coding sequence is TGCAGTGCTAGTGGGCTAGCGGGAGATGGAACCGGGGAGCTGTTTTTT.

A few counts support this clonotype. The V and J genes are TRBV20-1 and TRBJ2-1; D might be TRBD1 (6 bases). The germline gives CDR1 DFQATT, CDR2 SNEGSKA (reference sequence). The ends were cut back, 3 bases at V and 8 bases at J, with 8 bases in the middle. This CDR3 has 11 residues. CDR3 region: CSASRGDEQFF. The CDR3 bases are TGCAGTGCTAGCAGGGGAGATGAGCAGTTCTTC.

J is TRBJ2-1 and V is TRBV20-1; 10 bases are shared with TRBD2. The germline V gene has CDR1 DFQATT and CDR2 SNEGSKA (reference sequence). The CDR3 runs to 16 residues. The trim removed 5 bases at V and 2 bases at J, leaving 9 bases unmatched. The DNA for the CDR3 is TGCAGTGCTCCTAGTAGGCTAGCGGGGGCCTACAATGAGCAGTTCTTC. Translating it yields CSAPSRLAGAYNEQFF.